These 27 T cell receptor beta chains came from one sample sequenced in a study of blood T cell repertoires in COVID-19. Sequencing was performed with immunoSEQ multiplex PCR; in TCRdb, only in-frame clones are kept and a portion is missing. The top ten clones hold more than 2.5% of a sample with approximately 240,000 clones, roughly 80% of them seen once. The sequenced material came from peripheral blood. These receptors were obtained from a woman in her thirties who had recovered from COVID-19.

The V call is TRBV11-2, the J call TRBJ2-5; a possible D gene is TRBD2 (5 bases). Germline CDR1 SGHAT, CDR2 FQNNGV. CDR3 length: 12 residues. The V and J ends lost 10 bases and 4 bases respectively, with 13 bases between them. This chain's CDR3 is CATGPGRETQYF. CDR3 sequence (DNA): TGTGCCACTGGCCCGGGAAGAGAGACCCAGTACTTC.

The CDR3 DNA follows: TGCAGCGTTGGGGGACAGGGGACCGGGGGGACCCTCCACTTT. This translates into CSVGGQGTGGTLHF. The chain recombines TRBV29-1 with TRBJ1-6, with 10 positions matching TRBD1. Trimming at V came to 4 bases and at J to 14 bases, leaving 11 bases not matched to a gene. The CDR3 consists of 14 residues. CDR1 SQVTM and CDR2 ANQGSEA come from the germline V gene.

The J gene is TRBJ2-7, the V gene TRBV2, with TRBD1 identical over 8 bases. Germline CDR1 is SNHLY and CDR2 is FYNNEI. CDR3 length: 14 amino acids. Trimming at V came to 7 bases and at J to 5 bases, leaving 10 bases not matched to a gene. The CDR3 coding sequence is TGTGCCAGCACCAACCGACAGGGGTACAACGAGCAGTACTTC. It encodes CASTNRQGYNEQYF.

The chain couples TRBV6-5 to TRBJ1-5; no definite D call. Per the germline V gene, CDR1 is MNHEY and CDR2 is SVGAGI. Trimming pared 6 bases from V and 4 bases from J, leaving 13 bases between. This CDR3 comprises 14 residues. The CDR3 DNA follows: TGTGCCAGCAGCCAAGGACGGGAGAATCAGCCCCAGCATTTT. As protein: CASSQGRENQPQHF.

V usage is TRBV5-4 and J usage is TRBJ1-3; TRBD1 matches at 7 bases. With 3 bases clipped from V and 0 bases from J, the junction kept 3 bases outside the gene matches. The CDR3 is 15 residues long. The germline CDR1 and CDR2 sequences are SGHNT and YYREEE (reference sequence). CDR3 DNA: TGTGCCAGCAGCTCTGGACAGGACTCTGGAAACACCATATATTTT. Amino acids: CASSSGQDSGNTIYF.

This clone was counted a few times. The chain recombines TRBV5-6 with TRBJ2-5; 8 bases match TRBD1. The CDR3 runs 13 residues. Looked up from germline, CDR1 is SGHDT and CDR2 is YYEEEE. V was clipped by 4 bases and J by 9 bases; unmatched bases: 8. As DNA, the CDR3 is TGTGCCAGCAGCAGAGGACAGGGTGAGGCCCAGTACTTC. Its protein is CASSRGQGEAQYF.

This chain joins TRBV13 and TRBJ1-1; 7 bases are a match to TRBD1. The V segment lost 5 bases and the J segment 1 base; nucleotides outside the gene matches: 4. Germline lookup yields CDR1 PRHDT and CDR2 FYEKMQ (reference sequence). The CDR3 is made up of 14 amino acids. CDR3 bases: TGTGCCAGCAGCCGGGACAGACCGAACACTGAAGCTTTCTTT. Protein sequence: CASSRDRPNTEAFF.

CDR3 sequence reads: CASSLSSGQGNSPLHF. The CDR3 nucleotides read TGTGCCAGCTCACTTTCGTCGGGACAGGGTAATTCACCCCTCCACTTT. This rearrangement joins TRBV18 to TRBJ1-6; 9 bases align to TRBD1. This CDR3 has 16 residues. Germline CDR1 and CDR2: KGHSH and LQKENI. V trimming: 4 bases; J trimming: 6 bases; junction bases outside the gene matches: 7.

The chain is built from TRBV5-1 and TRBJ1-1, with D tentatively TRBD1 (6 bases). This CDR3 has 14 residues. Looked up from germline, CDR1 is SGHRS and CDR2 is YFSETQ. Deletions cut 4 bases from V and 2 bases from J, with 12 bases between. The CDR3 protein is CASSEQGPNTEAFF. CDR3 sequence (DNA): TGCGCCAGCAGCGAACAGGGTCCTAACACTGAAGCTTTCTTT.

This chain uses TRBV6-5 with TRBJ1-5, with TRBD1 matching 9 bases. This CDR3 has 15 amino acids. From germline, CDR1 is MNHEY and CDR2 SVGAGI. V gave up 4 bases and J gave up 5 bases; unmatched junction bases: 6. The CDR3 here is CASSLMTGGDQPQHF. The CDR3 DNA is TGTGCCAGCAGTTTAATGACAGGGGGTGATCAGCCCCAGCATTTT.

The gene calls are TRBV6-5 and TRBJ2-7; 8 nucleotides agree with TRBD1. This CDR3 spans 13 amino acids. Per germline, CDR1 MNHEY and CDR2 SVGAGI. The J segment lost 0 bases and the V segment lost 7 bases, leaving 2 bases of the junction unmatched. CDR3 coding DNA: TGTGCCAGCACCGACAGGGGCTCCTACGAGCAGTACTTC. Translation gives CASTDRGSYEQYF.

The CDR3 sequence is CASSPHYEQYF. In DNA form, the CDR3 reads TGTGCCAGCAGCCCCCACTACGAGCAGTACTTC. This chain joins TRBV7-9 and TRBJ2-7; D ambiguous. The CDR3 is 11 residues long. The V end lost 5 bases, the J end lost 3 bases, and 5 bases lay between the germline ends. CDR1 is SEHNR, CDR2 FQNEAQ, per germline (reference sequence).

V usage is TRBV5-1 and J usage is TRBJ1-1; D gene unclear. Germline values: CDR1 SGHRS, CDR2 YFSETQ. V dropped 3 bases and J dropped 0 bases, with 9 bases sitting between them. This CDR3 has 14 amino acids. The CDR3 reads CASSSPGMNTEAFF. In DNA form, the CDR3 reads TGCGCCAGCAGCTCCCCCGGGATGAACACTGAAGCTTTCTTT.

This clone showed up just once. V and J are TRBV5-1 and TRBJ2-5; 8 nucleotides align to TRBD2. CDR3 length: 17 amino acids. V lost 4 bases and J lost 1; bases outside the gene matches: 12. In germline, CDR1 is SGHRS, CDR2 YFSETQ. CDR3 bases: TGCGCCAGCAGCACCCTCCAGCGGGAGTCCCTCCAAGAGACCCAGTACTTC. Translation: CASSTLQRESLQETQYF.

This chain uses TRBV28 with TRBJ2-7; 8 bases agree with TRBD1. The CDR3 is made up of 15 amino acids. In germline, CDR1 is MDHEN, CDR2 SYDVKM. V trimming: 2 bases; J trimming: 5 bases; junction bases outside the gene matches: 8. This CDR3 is CASSLDAYRGNEQYF. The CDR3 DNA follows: TGTGCCAGCAGTTTAGATGCGTACAGGGGGAACGAGCAGTACTTC.

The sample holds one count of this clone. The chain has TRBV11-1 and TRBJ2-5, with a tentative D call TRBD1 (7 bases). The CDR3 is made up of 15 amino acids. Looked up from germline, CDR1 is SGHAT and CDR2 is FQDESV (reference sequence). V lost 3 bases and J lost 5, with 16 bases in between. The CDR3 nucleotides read TGTGCCAGCAGCTTGGGCGGGACAGACAGGGAGACCCAGTACTTC. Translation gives CASSLGGTDRETQYF.

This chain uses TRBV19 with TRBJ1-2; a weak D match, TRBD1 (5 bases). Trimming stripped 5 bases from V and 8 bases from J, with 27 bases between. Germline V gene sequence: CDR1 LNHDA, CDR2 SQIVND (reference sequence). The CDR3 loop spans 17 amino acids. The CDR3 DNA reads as TGTGCCAGTAGTCCCTTGGGGCCCCAGAATCCTTCAACCGGCTACACCTTC. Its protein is CASSPLGPQNPSTGYTF.

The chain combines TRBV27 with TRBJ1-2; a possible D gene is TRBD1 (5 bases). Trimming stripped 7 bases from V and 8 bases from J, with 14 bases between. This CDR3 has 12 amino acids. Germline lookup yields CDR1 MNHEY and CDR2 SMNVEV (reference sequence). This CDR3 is CASNKEEGGYTF. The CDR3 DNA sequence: TGTGCCAGCAACAAGGAGGAGGGGGGCTACACCTTC.

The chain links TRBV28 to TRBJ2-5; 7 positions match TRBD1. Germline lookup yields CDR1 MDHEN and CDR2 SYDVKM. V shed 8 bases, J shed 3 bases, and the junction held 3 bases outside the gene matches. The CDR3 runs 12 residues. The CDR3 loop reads CASLQGEETQYF. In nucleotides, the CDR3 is TGTGCCAGCCTTCAGGGGGAAGAGACCCAGTACTTC.

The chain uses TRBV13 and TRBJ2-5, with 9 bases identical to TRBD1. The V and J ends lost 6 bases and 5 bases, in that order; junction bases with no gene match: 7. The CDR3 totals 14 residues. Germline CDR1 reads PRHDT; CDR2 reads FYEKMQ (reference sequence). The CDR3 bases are TGTGCCAGCAGACCCGGGACAGGGAGCGAGACCCAGTACTTC. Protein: CASRPGTGSETQYF.

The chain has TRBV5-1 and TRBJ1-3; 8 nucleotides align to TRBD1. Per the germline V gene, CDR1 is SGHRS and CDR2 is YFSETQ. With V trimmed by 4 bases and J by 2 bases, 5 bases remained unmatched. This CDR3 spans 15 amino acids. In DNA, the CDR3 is TGCGCCAGCAGCCCGGGACAGGCGGCTGGAAACACCATATATTTT. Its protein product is CASSPGQAAGNTIYF.

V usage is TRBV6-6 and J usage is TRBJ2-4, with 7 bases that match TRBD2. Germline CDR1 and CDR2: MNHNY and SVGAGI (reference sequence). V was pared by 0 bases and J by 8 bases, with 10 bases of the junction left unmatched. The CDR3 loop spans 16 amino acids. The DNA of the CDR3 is TGTGCCAGCAGTTACTCGTCCGAGCGGGATAGGTACATTCAGTACTTC. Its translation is CASSYSSERDRYIQYF.

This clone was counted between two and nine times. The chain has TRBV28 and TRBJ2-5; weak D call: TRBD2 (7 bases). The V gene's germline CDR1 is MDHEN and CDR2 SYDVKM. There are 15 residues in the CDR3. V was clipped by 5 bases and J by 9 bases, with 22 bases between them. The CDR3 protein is CASSIPSWGGKSQYF. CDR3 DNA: TGTGCCAGCAGTATCCCCTCCTGGGGGGGCAAGTCCCAGTACTTC.

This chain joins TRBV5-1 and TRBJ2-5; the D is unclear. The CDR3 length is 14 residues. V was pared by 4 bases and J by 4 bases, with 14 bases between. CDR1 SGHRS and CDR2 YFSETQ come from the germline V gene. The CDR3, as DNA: TGCGCCAGCAGCGAGTCCGGCCGGGTAGAGACCCAGTACTTC. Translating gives CASSESGRVETQYF.

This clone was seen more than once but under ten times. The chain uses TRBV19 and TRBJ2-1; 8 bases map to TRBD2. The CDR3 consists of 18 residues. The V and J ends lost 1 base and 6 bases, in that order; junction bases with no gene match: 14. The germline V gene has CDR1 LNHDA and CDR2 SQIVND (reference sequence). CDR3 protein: CASSIGRGEAGVSNEQFF. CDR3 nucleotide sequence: TGTGCCAGTAGTATAGGCAGGGGCGAAGCGGGGGTTTCCAATGAGCAGTTCTTC.

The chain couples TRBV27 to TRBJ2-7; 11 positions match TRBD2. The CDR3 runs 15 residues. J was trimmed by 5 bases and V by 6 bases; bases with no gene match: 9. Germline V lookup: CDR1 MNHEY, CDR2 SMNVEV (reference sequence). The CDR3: CASRSYGTSGDEQYF. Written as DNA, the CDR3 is TGTGCCAGCAGGAGCTACGGGACTAGCGGAGACGAGCAGTACTTC.

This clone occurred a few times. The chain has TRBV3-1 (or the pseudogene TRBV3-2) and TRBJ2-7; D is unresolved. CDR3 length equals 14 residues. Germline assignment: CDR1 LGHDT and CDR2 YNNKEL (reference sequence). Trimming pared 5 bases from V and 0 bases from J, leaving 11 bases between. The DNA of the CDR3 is TGTGCCAGCAGCGCTGAGCAGGACTCCTACGAGCAGTACTTC. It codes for CASSAEQDSYEQYF.